Reported below is one T cell receptor (beta chain). There is no known antigen for this receptor. One base away lies a much larger clone, so this may be a sequencing read error. The data were obtained in a study of T cells generated in artificial thymic organoids (dated by TCRdb to 2016 to 2017). A note on the overall study: TCR alpha and beta CDR3 repertoires of in vitro artificial thymic organoid-derived CD8 single positive T cells were compared with thymic and peripheral blood naive CD8 T cells. The displayed repertoire sequencing data were described as being representative of three independent experiments.

Overall study outcomes, separate from this receptor: Organoid-derived T cells showed no skewing in Valpha or Vbeta usage, which argues against dominance of unconventional lineages or clonal expansions. Organoid-derived CD8 single positive T cells showed physiological TCR clonotype diversity comparable to thymic and blood naive CD8 T cells.

To build the artificial thymic organoids, human HSPCs were aggregated with MS5 murine stromal cells that had been transduced with human DLL1, and the aggregates were cultured at an air-liquid interface. FACS-purified CD34+CD3- hematopoietic stem and progenitor cells depleted of residual T cells were used to seed the organoids. The culture medium for the organoids was serum-free RB27, which consists of RPMI 1640 supplemented with B27, FLT3L, IL-7 and ascorbic acid. Prior to RNA extraction, CD3+TCRalphabeta+CD8 single positive T cells from organoids and thymus were isolated by FACS sorting. For each sample, total RNA was purified from approximately 40,000 to 200,000 sorted cells using the RNeasy Micro kit, and RNA quality was assessed on an Agilent RNA 6000 Nano chip. TCRalpha and TCRbeta libraries were amplified in separate semi-nested PCR reactions using Advantage 2 and reverse primers located in the TRAC or TRBC constant regions. The amount of total RNA going into first-strand cDNA synthesis ranged between 3.5 and 500 ng. TCR cDNA libraries were made by 5'-RACE with the SMARTer PCR cDNA Synthesis kit, using a poly-dT primer for first-strand synthesis. Each semi-nested reverse primer in the constant region carried a 5-nucleotide sample-specific barcode, and the resulting products were cleaned up with the Zymo DNA Clean and Concentrator-5 kit. As many as ten barcoded samples were combined into a pool, ligated to Illumina adaptors, and sequenced on an Illumina MiSeq as 2 x 150 bp paired-end reads. The authors' analysis ran thus. After demultiplexing, reads were aligned using BLAT against a custom library built from IMGT containing every combination of human TRAV, TRAJ, TRBV, TRBD and TRBJ. The best BLAT hits were picked using pslCDnaFilter (-maxAligns=1, -ignoreIntrons), and custom Perl scripts were used to calculate clonotype frequencies. TCRdb trimmed the raw reads at Q25, called clones with MiXCR and kept productive beta chains. Rows are unified per CDR3 protein, each entry keeping the most common DNA and genes. V and J calls and clone size were set by TCRdb, not the authors. In all, the sample holds 7,500 to 9,000 distinct CDR3 sequences, and 24% of those were seen once. About 3% of the sample lies in the top ten.

This clonotype was sampled from a human donor who gave cord blood stem cells for thymic organoid culture, a cardiac surgery patient who gave postnatal thymus, or a blood donor (not recorded which). Sequencing used naive CD8+ T cells grown in artificial thymic organoids from cord blood stem and progenitor cells. This specimen's cell subset or site label, interpreted: CD3+TCRalphabeta+CD8SP T cells; for blood, CD45RO-CCR7+ naive CD8+ T cells.

The CDR3 region reads CASSQIQGRATVTQYF. The nucleotide sequence reads as follows: TGCGCCAGCAGTCAGATCCAGGGGAGGGCCACAGTTACGCAGTATTTT. The rearrangement combines TRBV4-1 with TRBJ2-3; D gene: possibly TRBD2, on 7 matching bases. The CDR3 numbers 16 residues from cysteine through phenylalanine. CDR3 DNA is the only sequence kept; it has 48 bases, read in frame from the first base. Per the germline V gene, MGHRA is the CDR1 and YSYEKL is the CDR2.